The text below deals with one T cell receptor (beta chain). TCRdb recomputed calls from the 5' RACE reads with MiXCR, one row per CDR3 protein. The sample lists around 280,000 distinct CDR3 sequences, about 8.3% seen once, with approximately 2.1% in the top ten. The data stem from a study of identical twins. This CDR3 is 18 amino acids long. Trimming at V came to 5 bases and at J to 6 bases, leaving 19 bases not matched to a gene. Germline loops: CDR1 SGHAT, CDR2 FQNNGV. Another study also made use of these data, one on yellow fever vaccine responses in identical twins. This second study notes: Reportedly, the response of twins' T cells to the vaccine seemed partly convergent, partly personalized.

The chain uses TRBV11-2 and TRBJ2-3, with 8 nucleotides matching TRBD2. This TCR was sampled from a woman under 30 in good health. The sample taken for sequencing was memory (CD45RO+) T cells sorted from blood. CDR3 residues: CASSPFGGTSGSSDTQYF. For the CDR3, the DNA is TGTGCCAGCAGCCCCTTTGGGGGAACCAGCGGGAGTTCTGATACGCAGTATTTT.